This is a list of T cell receptor beta chains from one sample in a study of T cell responses to AZD1222 COVID-19 vaccine. Here immunoSEQ multiplex PCR was the method, and the copy in TCRdb shows in-frame clones only, minus some. The table lists 180,000 or so clones, more than 75% of them singletons, with roughly 25% in the top ten. This specimen was peripheral blood, taken 28 days after the second AZD1222 dose. These receptors all come from an adult who received the AZD1222 COVID-19 vaccine. CDR3s leave out the opening cysteine and the closing phenylalanine or tryptophan. The D gene is left open where the match is weak.

v_gene	j_gene	d_gene	CDR3aa
TRBV7-9	TRBJ1-2	TRBD1	ASSFEQGVYGYT
TRBV7-9	TRBJ1-1	-	ASSNLQGWNTEAF
TRBV24-1	TRBJ2-2	-	ATSDEGQGELF
TRBV6-2/TRBV6-3	TRBJ1-2	-	ASSYDGNLGYGYT
TRBV7-9	TRBJ1-3	-	ASSLGQRNTIY
TRBV3-1/TRBV3-2	TRBJ2-3	-	ASSQDRVLAPDTQY
TRBV19	TRBJ2-3	-	ATKTDPKADTQY
TRBV5-1	TRBJ2-1	TRBD2	ASSEQTSGKYNEQF
TRBV5-1	TRBJ2-2	-	ASSSNRDSGELF
TRBV18	TRBJ1-2	TRBD1	ASSPPGQRLANYGYT
TRBV7-8	TRBJ2-7	TRBD1	ASSLGQGVYEQY
TRBV6-2/TRBV6-3	TRBJ1-1	TRBD1	ASSFPDRDGGPNTEAF
TRBV2	TRBJ2-7	-	ASSRDTLYEQY
TRBV28	TRBJ1-2	-	ASSPLGGGYT
TRBV14	TRBJ2-7	TRBD2	ASSRRGGLAGVFSYEQY
TRBV5-6	TRBJ2-2	-	ASSYRITGELF
TRBV28	TRBJ2-1	TRBD2	ASTLGTSGQYEQF
TRBV9	TRBJ2-3	-	ASSVGVGDTQY
TRBV18	TRBJ1-1	TRBD1	ASSSVDRGNTEAF
TRBV12-5	TRBJ2-7	-	ASGPEWSGEQY
TRBV5-1	TRBJ2-3	TRBD2	ASSLGLAVFTDTQY
TRBV28	TRBJ2-4	-	ASSPGQTLAKNIQY
TRBV11-3	TRBJ2-3	TRBD2	ASSLGNSGATDTQY